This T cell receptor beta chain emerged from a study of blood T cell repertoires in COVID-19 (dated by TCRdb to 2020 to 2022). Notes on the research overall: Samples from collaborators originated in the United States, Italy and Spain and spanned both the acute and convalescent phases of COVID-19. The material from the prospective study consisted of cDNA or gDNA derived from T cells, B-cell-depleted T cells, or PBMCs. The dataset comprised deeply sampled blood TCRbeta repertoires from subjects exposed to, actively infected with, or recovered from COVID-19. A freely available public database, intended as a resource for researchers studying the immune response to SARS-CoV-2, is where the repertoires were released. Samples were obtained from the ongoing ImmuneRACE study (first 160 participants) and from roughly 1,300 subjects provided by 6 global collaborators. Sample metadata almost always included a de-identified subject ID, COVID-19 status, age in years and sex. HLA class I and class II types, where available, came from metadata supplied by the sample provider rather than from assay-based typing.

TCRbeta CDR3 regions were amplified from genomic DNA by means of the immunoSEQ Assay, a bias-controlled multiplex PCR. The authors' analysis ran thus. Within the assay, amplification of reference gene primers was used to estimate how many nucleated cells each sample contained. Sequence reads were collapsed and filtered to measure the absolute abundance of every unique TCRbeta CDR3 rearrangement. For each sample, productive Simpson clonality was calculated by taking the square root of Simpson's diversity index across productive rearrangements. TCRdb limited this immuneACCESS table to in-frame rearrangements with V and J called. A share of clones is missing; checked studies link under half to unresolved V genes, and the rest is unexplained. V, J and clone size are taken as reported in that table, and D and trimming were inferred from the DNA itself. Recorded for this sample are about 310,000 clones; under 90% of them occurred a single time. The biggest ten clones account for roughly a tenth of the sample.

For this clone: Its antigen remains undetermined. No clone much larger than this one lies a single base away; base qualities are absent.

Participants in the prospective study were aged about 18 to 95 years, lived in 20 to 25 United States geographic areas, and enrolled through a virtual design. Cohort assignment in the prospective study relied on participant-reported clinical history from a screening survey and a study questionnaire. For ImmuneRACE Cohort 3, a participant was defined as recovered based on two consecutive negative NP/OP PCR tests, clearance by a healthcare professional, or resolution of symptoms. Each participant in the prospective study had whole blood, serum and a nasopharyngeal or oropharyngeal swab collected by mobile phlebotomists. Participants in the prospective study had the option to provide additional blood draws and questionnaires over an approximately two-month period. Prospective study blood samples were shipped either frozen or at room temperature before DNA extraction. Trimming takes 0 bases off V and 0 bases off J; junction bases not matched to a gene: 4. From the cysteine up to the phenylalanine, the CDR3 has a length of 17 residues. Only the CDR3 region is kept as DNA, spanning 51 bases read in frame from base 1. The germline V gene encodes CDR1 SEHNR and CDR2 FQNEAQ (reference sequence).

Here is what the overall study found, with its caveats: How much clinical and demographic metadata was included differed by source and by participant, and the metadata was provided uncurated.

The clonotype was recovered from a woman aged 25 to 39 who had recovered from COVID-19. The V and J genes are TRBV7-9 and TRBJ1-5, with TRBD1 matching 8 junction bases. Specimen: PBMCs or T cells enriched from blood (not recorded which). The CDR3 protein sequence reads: CASSLAGTGYSNQPQHF. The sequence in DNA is TGTGCCAGCAGCTTAGCCGGGACAGGTTATAGCAATCAGCCCCAGCATTTT.